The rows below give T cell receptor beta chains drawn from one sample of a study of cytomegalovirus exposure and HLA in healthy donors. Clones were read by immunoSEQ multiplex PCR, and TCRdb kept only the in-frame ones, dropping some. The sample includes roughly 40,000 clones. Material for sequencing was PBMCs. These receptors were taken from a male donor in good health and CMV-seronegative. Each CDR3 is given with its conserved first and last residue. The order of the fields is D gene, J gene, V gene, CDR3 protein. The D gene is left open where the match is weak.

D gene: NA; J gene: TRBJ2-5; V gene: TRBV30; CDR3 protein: CACSGWGPQYF
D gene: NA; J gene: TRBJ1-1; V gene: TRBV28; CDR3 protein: CASRRWRAYTEAFF
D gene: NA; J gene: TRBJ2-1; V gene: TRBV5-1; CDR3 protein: CASSLEPRDTMSSYNEQFF
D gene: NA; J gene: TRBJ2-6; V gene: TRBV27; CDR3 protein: CASSRFGSSGANVLTF
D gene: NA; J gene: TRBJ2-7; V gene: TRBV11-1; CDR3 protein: CASSLGGVTYEQYF
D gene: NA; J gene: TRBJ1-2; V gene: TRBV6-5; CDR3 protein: CASRSTGVYGYTF
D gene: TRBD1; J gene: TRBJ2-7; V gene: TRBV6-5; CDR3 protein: CASNGQASYEQYF
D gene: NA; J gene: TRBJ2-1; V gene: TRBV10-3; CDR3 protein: CAIRSEGLYNEQFF
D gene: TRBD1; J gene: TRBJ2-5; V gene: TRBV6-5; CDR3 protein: CASSSPSLRGETQYF
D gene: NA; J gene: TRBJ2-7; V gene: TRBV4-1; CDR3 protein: CASSQESVRGYEQYF
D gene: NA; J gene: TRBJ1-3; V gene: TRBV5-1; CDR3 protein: CASSFRQPGISGNTIYF
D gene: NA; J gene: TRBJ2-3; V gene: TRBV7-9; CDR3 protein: CASGLSVSTDTQYF
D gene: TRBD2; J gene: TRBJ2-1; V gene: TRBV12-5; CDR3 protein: CASGPSPLAAPANEQFF
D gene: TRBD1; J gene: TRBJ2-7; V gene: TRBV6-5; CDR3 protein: CASSQGVGVEQYF
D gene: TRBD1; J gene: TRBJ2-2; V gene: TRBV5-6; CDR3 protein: CASSSRDRYTGELFF
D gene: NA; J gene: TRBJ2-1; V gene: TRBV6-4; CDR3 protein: CASSPSLDGYNEQFF
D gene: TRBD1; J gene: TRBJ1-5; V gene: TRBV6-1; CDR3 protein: CAGGDRSAQPQHF
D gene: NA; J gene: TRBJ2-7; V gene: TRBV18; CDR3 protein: CASSFDIGSYEQYF
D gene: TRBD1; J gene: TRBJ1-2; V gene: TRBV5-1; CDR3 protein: CASSPQIDRADYGYTF
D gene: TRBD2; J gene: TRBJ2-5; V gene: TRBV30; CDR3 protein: CAWSKGAGVKETQYF
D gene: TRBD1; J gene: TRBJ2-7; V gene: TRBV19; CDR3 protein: CASSPGASTGIIHEQYF
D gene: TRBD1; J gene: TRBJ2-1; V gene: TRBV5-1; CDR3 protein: CASSYYRGNEQFF